The source of this T cell receptor beta chain is a study of T-cell reconstitution after alpha-beta-depleted transplantation in children. The study's findings and limits: From newly produced T cells came most of the T-cell counts and diversity one year after transplant. Reportedly, only several hundred clones from non-depleted graft cells drove alpha-beta T-cell counts at about two months. Surviving thymic progenitors and recipient T cells were the source of high TCRbeta diversity at day 60 in some patients.

This clonotype was picked up a small number of times. What it binds is not known. The CDR3 is made up of 11 amino acids. V lost 3 bases and J lost 1, with 4 bases in between. The V gene's germline CDR1 is DFQATT and CDR2 SNEGSKA (reference sequence). Unique molecular identifiers were used to barcode this TCRbeta library. Each CDR3 protein gets one entry after TCRdb re-called the PCR reads with MiXCR. The table lists 750,000 to 950,000 distinct CDR3 sequences, roughly 15% of them singletons. Sequenced here: PBMCs, mostly from graft donor cells, sampled 360 days after TCRalphabeta/CD19-depleted stem cell transplant. This clonotype was obtained from a male patient younger than 18 who had a stem cell transplant for acute lymphoblastic leukemia, so the T cells may come from the graft donor. The chain joins TRBV20-1 to TRBJ2-7, with D hard to call. CDR3: CSASPSYEQYF. The DNA of the CDR3 is TGCAGTGCTAGTCCGTCCTACGAGCAGTACTTC.